The sequence of this T cell receptor (beta chain) was determined in a study of blood T cell repertoires in COVID-19. Turning to the study itself: PBMCs, B-cell-depleted T cells, or T cells provided the cDNA or gDNA that made up the material.

Data came from immunoSEQ multiplex PCR; TCRdb stores just in-frame clones and leaves some out. The sample lists fewer than 120,000 clones, under 75% occurring once. The CDR3 is 14 residues long. V shed 2 bases, J shed 6 bases, and the junction held 7 bases outside the gene matches. Germline V lookup: CDR1 GTSNPN, CDR2 SVGIG (reference sequence). This receptor was obtained from a woman aged 55-69 years with acute or convalescent COVID-19. The V call is TRBV30, the J call TRBJ1-2; 9 bases agree with TRBD1. Specimen: peripheral blood. The CDR3 spells CAWSLKTGGNGYTF. CDR3 sequence (DNA): TGTGCCTGGAGTTTGAAAACAGGGGGCAATGGCTACACCTTC.